One and the same sample provided the 24 T cell receptor beta chains below, sequenced in a study of radiotherapy plus CTLA-4 blockade in lung cancer. The method was immunoSEQ multiplex PCR; TCRdb's version includes in-frame clones alone and lacks a portion of them. This table holds about 55,000 clones, 70% to 85% found once. The sample consisted of peripheral blood, taken from a patient treated with radiotherapy plus ipilimumab. All receptors come from a human donor with non-small cell lung cancer whose response to radiotherapy plus ipilimumab could not be evaluated.

The genes are TRBV30 and TRBJ2-1, with TRBD2 matching 11 bases. CDR3 length equals 15 residues. Looked up from germline, CDR1 is GTSNPN and CDR2 is SVGIG (reference sequence). V gave up 3 bases and J gave up 9 bases; unmatched junction bases: 10. This chain's CDR3 is CAWSRTSGSRGEQFF. The CDR3 DNA reads as TGTGCCTGGAGCAGAACTAGCGGGAGTAGGGGTGAGCAGTTCTTC.

The chain links TRBV4-3 to TRBJ2-4; TRBD2 matches 12 bases. V was pared by 0 bases and J by 3 bases, with 9 bases of the junction left unmatched. This CDR3 is built from 19 residues. Germline CDR1 and CDR2: LGHNA and YSLEER. The CDR3 nucleotides read TGCGCCAGCAGCCAAGAGGGGCTAGCGGGAGGGCCGGTCAAAAACATTCAGTACTTC. This codes for CASSQEGLAGGPVKNIQYF.

The V call is TRBV5-4, the J call TRBJ2-3; D is perhaps TRBD1 (7 bases). The CDR3 contains 15 residues. V lost 5 bases to trimming and J lost 0 bases, with 13 bases between them. Per the germline V gene, CDR1 is SGHNT and CDR2 is YYREEE (reference sequence). This chain's CDR3 is CASRPGGTSTDTQYF. The CDR3 DNA sequence: TGTGCCAGCAGGCCAGGGGGGACAAGCACAGATACGCAGTATTTT.

The V call is TRBV7-8, the J call TRBJ1-5, with TRBD1 matching over 9 bases. V shed 5 bases, J shed 4 bases, and the junction held 9 bases outside the gene matches. Germline values: CDR1 SGHVS, CDR2 FQNEAQ. CDR3 length equals 16 residues. The CDR3 DNA sequence: TGTGCCAGCAGCCCCCCCGGGACAGGGCATAATCAGCCCCAGCATTTT. Protein product: CASSPPGTGHNQPQHF.

The V and J genes are TRBV19 and TRBJ2-1, with a possible D match to TRBD1 (5 bases). V gave up 2 bases and J gave up 6 bases, with 17 bases separating them. The CDR3 runs 16 residues. CDR1 and CDR2 (germline): LNHDA, SQIVND (reference sequence). The CDR3 region has the DNA TGTGCCAGTAGTATACCCCAGGGAAATAACCGCAATGAGCAGTTCTTC. It encodes CASSIPQGNNRNEQFF.

The gene calls are TRBV4-3 and TRBJ2-1, with D perhaps TRBD2 (6 bases). The CDR3 runs 17 residues. Germline V gives CDR1 LGHNA, CDR2 YSLEER. The germline V and J ends were trimmed by 3 bases and 3 bases, with 18 bases remaining between them. CDR3 sequence: CASSHGAMGGVYNEQFF. Here the CDR3 DNA reads TGCGCCAGCAGCCATGGTGCAATGGGGGGAGTCTACAATGAGCAGTTCTTC.

V usage is TRBV5-1 and J usage is TRBJ2-3; weak D call: TRBD1 (5 bases). This CDR3 spans 14 amino acids. V lost 0 bases, J lost 8 bases, and 13 bases lay in between. Germline V gives CDR1 SGHRS, CDR2 YFSETQ. Here the CDR3 reads CASSLAAGKATQYF. The CDR3 region has the DNA TGCGCCAGCAGCTTGGCCGCAGGGAAGGCTACGCAGTATTTT.

The chain combines TRBV5-8 with TRBJ1-2, with 7 bases aligning to TRBD1. CDR3 size: 13 residues. Unmatched junction bases numbered 7, after V lost 1 base and J lost 10 bases. Germline assignment: CDR1 SGHTS and CDR2 YDEGEE. CDR3 sequence: CASSLTGEFHYTF. CDR3 nucleotide sequence: TGTGCCAGCAGCTTGACAGGGGAATTTCACTACACCTTC.

The CDR3 region has the DNA TGTGCCAGCAGCTTAGACAGGGCGCGTAACACTGAAGCTTTCTTT. It codes for CASSLDRARNTEAFF. The rearrangement joins TRBV11-2 to TRBJ1-1; TRBD1 is a possible D gene (5 bases). The CDR3 contains 15 residues. The germline V and J ends were trimmed by 0 bases and 2 bases, with 10 bases remaining between them. Germline-derived CDR1 and CDR2 are SGHAT and FQNNGV. Together with reference TRBV11-2 and TRBJ1-1, the CDR3 gives the full variable domain: EAGVAQSPRYKIIEKRQSVAFWCNPISGHATLYWYQQILGQGPKLLIQFQNNGVVDDSQLPKDRFSAERLKGVDSTLKIQPAKLEDSAVYLCASSLDRARNTEAFFGQGTRLTVV.

V usage is TRBV18 and J usage is TRBJ1-2; 8 bases line up with TRBD1. The germline V gene has CDR1 KGHSH and CDR2 LQKENI. Unmatched junction bases numbered 7, after V lost 0 bases and J lost 1 base. The CDR3 spans 17 residues. For the CDR3, the DNA is TGTGCCAGCTCACCACCGCCCAGGGGGCCCTATAACTATGGCTACACCTTC. Translating gives CASSPPPRGPYNYGYTF.

This clone appeared many times. The V gene is TRBV19, the J gene TRBJ1-1; no clear D. Germline values: CDR1 LNHDA, CDR2 SQIVND (reference sequence). CDR3 length: 12 residues. V was trimmed by 0 bases and J by 4 bases, leaving 3 bases between them. CDR3 DNA: TGTGCCAGTAGTATAGAAGCCACTGAAGCTTTCTTT. It encodes CASSIEATEAFF. Full variable domain (remainder filled in from reference TRBV19 and TRBJ1-1): DGGITQSPKYLFRKEGQNVTLSCEQNLNHDAMYWYRQDPGQGLRLIYYSQIVNDFQKGDIAEGYSVSREKKESFPLTVTSAQKNPTAFYLCASSIEATEAFFGQGTRLTVV.

The chain carries TRBV5-1 and TRBJ1-2; 7 nucleotides match TRBD1. The CDR3 length is 16 residues. Germline values: CDR1 SGHRS, CDR2 YFSETQ. J gave up 3 bases and V 0 bases, and 8 bases lay outside the gene matches. The CDR3 DNA is TGCGCCAGCAGCTTGGATGATACAGGGGCCTACTATGGCTACACCTTC. This gives the protein CASSLDDTGAYYGYTF.

This rearrangement joins TRBV18 to TRBJ2-3, with 8 nucleotides matching TRBD2. V shed 0 bases, J shed 9 bases, and the junction held 11 bases outside the gene matches. The CDR3 has 16 amino acids. Looked up from germline, CDR1 is KGHSH and CDR2 is LQKENI. CDR3 region: CASSPPSGGSAGTQYF. CDR3 DNA: TGTGCCAGCTCACCACCCAGCGGGGGCTCAGCGGGCACGCAGTATTTT.

The chain combines TRBV9 with TRBJ2-3, with D perhaps TRBD1 (6 bases). Germline CDR1 is SGDLS and CDR2 is YYNGEE. The CDR3 contains 14 residues. Trimming left V 1 base short and J 3 bases short, with 9 bases between. The chain's CDR3 is CASSVRGWTDTQYF. In DNA form, the CDR3 reads TGTGCCAGCAGCGTAAGGGGGTGGACAGATACGCAGTATTTT. The whole variable domain, filled in from reference TRBV9 and TRBJ2-3, reads DSGVTQTPKHLITATGQRVTLRCSPRSGDLSVYWYQQSLDQGLQFLIQYYNGEERAKGNILERFSAQQFPDLHSELNLSSLELGDSALYFCASSVRGWTDTQYFGPGTRLTVL.

This sequence joins TRBV19 and TRBJ1-5, with D possibly TRBD1 on 6 matching bases. The CDR3 contains 15 residues. Looked up from germline, CDR1 is LNHDA and CDR2 is SQIVND (reference sequence). Trimming stripped 3 bases from V and 6 bases from J, with 15 bases between. CDR3 amino acids: CASSIGPGVGQPQHF. The CDR3 DNA sequence: TGTGCCAGTAGTATTGGTCCAGGGGTCGGTCAGCCCCAGCATTTT.

This chain connects TRBV7-9 to TRBJ1-2, with D maybe TRBD1 (6 bases). Per germline, CDR1 SEHNR and CDR2 FQNEAQ (reference sequence). The CDR3 totals 13 residues. V dropped 4 bases and J dropped 8 bases, with 14 bases sitting between them. CDR3 region: CASSSTGGAGYTF. For the CDR3, the DNA is TGTGCCAGCAGCTCAACGGGGGGCGCAGGCTACACCTTC.

The chain employs TRBV15 and TRBJ2-3; TRBD1 matches 12 bases. With V trimmed by 5 bases and J by 5 bases, 8 bases remained unmatched. There are 16 residues in the CDR3. CDR1 is LNHNV, CDR2 YYDKDF, per germline (reference sequence). CDR3 bases: TGTGCCACCAGCCCTCAGGGACAGGGGGCGAGAGATACGCAGTATTTT. Its translation: CATSPQGQGARDTQYF.

The rearrangement joins TRBV27 to TRBJ1-2; perhaps TRBD1 as D (5 bases). There are 13 residues in the CDR3. Trimming took off 3 bases at V and 6 bases at J, with 11 bases between the two ends. Germline V gene sequence: CDR1 MNHEY, CDR2 SMNVEV (reference sequence). Here the CDR3 reads CASSFWGGDGYTF. The CDR3 DNA sequence: TGTGCCAGCAGTTTCTGGGGAGGGGATGGCTACACCTTC.

This chain links TRBV4-1 with TRBJ2-7, with 8 bases lining up with TRBD2. The CDR3 length is 16 residues. Germline-derived CDR1 and CDR2 are MGHRA and YSYEKL. Unmatched junction bases numbered 7, after V lost 0 bases and J lost 3 bases. The DNA for the CDR3 is TGCGCCAGCAGCCAAGATATGGCGGGAGGATACTACGAGCAGTACTTC. This encodes CASSQDMAGGYYEQYF.

There are a few counts of this clone. The V gene is TRBV7-9, the J gene TRBJ1-1, with 9 nucleotides matching TRBD1. Germline V gives CDR1 SEHNR, CDR2 FQNEAQ (reference sequence). The CDR3 has 17 residues. Trimming removed 0 bases from V and 0 bases from J; junction bases left unmatched: 5. CDR3 protein: CASSLAQGAGMNTEAFF. The DNA for the CDR3 is TGTGCCAGCAGCTTAGCACAGGGGGCAGGCATGAACACTGAAGCTTTCTTT. Full variable domain (rest looked up from reference TRBV7-9 and TRBJ1-1): DTGVSQNPRHKITKRGQNVTFRCDPISEHNRLYWYRQTLGQGPEFLTYFQNEAQLEKSRLLSDRFSAERPKGSFSTLEIQRTEQGDSAMYLCASSLAQGAGMNTEAFFGQGTRLTVV.

The table lists this clone with a count of one. The chain is built from TRBV7-9 and TRBJ2-1; 9 positions agree with TRBD1. The CDR3 runs 15 residues. Trimming removed 5 bases from V and 3 bases from J; junction bases left unmatched: 5. Germline loops: CDR1 SEHNR, CDR2 FQNEAQ (reference sequence). The CDR3 is CASSPDRGDYNEQFF. The CDR3 DNA sequence: TGTGCCAGCAGCCCGGACAGGGGAGACTACAATGAGCAGTTCTTC. Drawing the rest from reference TRBV7-9 and TRBJ2-1, the complete variable domain is DTGVSQNPRHKITKRGQNVTFRCDPISEHNRLYWYRQTLGQGPEFLTYFQNEAQLEKSRLLSDRFSAERPKGSFSTLEIQRTEQGDSAMYLCASSPDRGDYNEQFFGPGTRLTVL.

The genes are TRBV5-6 and TRBJ2-3; 11 bases map to TRBD2. This CDR3 contains 16 residues. Trimming took 5 bases from V and 4 from J; bases not matched to a gene: 9. From germline, CDR1 is SGHDT and CDR2 YYEEEE. The CDR3 sequence is CASREIAGGLPDTQYF. In DNA, the CDR3 is TGTGCCAGCAGGGAAATAGCGGGGGGGTTGCCAGATACGCAGTATTTT.

The J gene is TRBJ2-3, the V gene TRBV29-1, with TRBD2 as a possible D gene (6 bases). CDR3 size: 11 residues. Germline CDR1 and CDR2: SQVTM and ANQGSEA. The V end was cut by 5 bases, the J end by 8 bases, with 11 bases between. The CDR3, as DNA: TGCAGCGTTCAAACAGCGGGTACGCAGTATTTT. Translation gives CSVQTAGTQYF.

The chain links TRBV7-9 to TRBJ1-2; 9 bases are a match to TRBD1. This CDR3 is built from 16 residues. V lost 4 bases to trimming and J lost 5 bases; unmatched junction nucleotides: 11. The germline V gene encodes CDR1 SEHNR and CDR2 FQNEAQ (reference sequence). The CDR3 bases are TGTGCCAGCAGCTCGTTCCGGGACAGGGTTAAGTATGGCTACACCTTC. It yields the protein CASSSFRDRVKYGYTF.